These T cell receptor beta chains were read from a single sample in a study of blood T cell repertoires in COVID-19. Measured with immunoSEQ multiplex PCR; TCRdb has only the in-frame clones, and not every one. The repertoire includes 150,000 to 200,000 clones, 65% to 90% of them detected once, and over 9.5% sits in the top ten. The sample taken for sequencing was PBMCs or T cells enriched from blood (not recorded which). The receptors stem from a middle-aged man who had recovered from COVID-19. Both conserved end residues are part of each CDR3. Each record gives: clone size, V gene, D gene, J gene, CDR3 protein, CDR3 DNA. The D gene is left open where the match is weak. Clone sizes are given selectively: once, few, many, or a class where the clone is expanded.

clone size: -
V gene: TRBV4-1
D gene: -
J gene: TRBJ2-7
CDR3 protein: CASSQDYSSSYEQYF
CDR3 DNA: TGCGCCAGCAGCCAAGATTACTCTAGCTCTTACGAGCAGTACTTC

clone size: many
V gene: TRBV2
D gene: TRBD2
J gene: TRBJ2-2
CDR3 protein: CASSGPGLVSGELFF
CDR3 DNA: TGTGCCAGCAGCGGACCGGGACTAGTTAGCGGGGAGCTGTTTTTT

clone size: -
V gene: TRBV28
D gene: -
J gene: TRBJ2-7
CDR3 protein: CASSFVAASSYEQYF
CDR3 DNA: TGTGCCAGCAGTTTCGTGGCGGCGAGCTCCTACGAGCAGTACTTC

clone size: -
V gene: TRBV7-3
D gene: TRBD2
J gene: TRBJ2-1
CDR3 protein: CASSPGRDAYNEQFF
CDR3 DNA: TGTGCCAGCAGCCCCGGGAGGGACGCCTACAATGAGCAGTTCTTC

clone size: -
V gene: TRBV19
D gene: TRBD2
J gene: TRBJ2-1
CDR3 protein: CASSIGRVVVHNEQFF
CDR3 DNA: TGTGCCAGTAGTATCGGGAGGGTGGTAGTCCACAATGAGCAGTTCTTC

clone size: -
V gene: TRBV18
D gene: -
J gene: TRBJ2-2
CDR3 protein: CASSPQSGHNTGELFF
CDR3 DNA: TGTGCCAGCTCACCACAGTCGGGACACAACACCGGGGAGCTGTTTTTT

clone size: -
V gene: TRBV18
D gene: -
J gene: TRBJ1-2
CDR3 protein: CASSPLTGPNYGYTF
CDR3 DNA: TGTGCCAGCTCACCGTTGACAGGTCCTAACTATGGCTACACCTTC

clone size: -
V gene: TRBV30
D gene: TRBD1
J gene: TRBJ2-1
CDR3 protein: CAWSSSNRGRRFF
CDR3 DNA: TGTGCCTGGAGTTCATCGAACAGGGGACGTCGGTTCTTC

clone size: -
V gene: TRBV28
D gene: -
J gene: TRBJ2-5
CDR3 protein: CASSGPSSQETQYF
CDR3 DNA: TGTGCCAGCAGTGGCCCTTCTTCCCAAGAGACCCAGTACTTC

clone size: -
V gene: TRBV19
D gene: TRBD1
J gene: TRBJ1-5
CDR3 protein: CASSLQGQGSGQPQHF
CDR3 DNA: TGTGCCAGTAGTCTCCAAGGACAGGGATCGGGTCAGCCCCAGCATTTT

clone size: -
V gene: TRBV27
D gene: TRBD2
J gene: TRBJ2-1
CDR3 protein: CASSNSGTREYNEQFF
CDR3 DNA: TGTGCCAGCAGCAACTCCGGGACTAGGGAATACAATGAGCAGTTCTTC

clone size: -
V gene: TRBV4-3
D gene: -
J gene: TRBJ2-2
CDR3 protein: CASSQEWGRWTGELFF
CDR3 DNA: TGCGCCAGCAGCCAAGAGTGGGGGCGATGGACCGGGGAGCTGTTTTTT

clone size: -
V gene: TRBV2
D gene: -
J gene: TRBJ1-1
CDR3 protein: CASSEQGIGTEAFF
CDR3 DNA: TGTGCCAGCAGTGAACAGGGGATTGGCACTGAAGCTTTCTTT

clone size: once
V gene: TRBV28
D gene: -
J gene: TRBJ1-3
CDR3 protein: CASRAELRISGNTIYF
CDR3 DNA: TGTGCCAGCAGAGCTGAACTGCGTATCTCTGGAAACACCATATATTTT

clone size: -
V gene: TRBV10-3
D gene: TRBD1
J gene: TRBJ1-4
CDR3 protein: CATRKRDRLMEKLFF
CDR3 DNA: TGTGCCACCCGAAAGAGGGACAGATTAATGGAAAAACTGTTTTTT

clone size: once
V gene: TRBV7-9
D gene: -
J gene: TRBJ1-1
CDR3 protein: CASSLALAGVDTEAFF
CDR3 DNA: TGTGCCAGCAGCTTAGCGCTGGCAGGGGTGGACACTGAAGCTTTCTTT

clone size: -
V gene: TRBV4-2
D gene: TRBD1
J gene: TRBJ1-2
CDR3 protein: CASSHGTENYGYTF
CDR3 DNA: TGTGCCAGCAGCCATGGGACAGAAAACTATGGCTACACCTTC

clone size: -
V gene: TRBV7-3
D gene: TRBD2
J gene: TRBJ2-1
CDR3 protein: CASSLRRSSGRDGVNEQFF
CDR3 DNA: TGTGCCAGCAGCTTAAGGCGGTCTAGCGGGAGGGACGGGGTAAATGAGCAGTTCTTC

clone size: -
V gene: TRBV2
D gene: -
J gene: TRBJ2-2
CDR3 protein: CASSGRASRSTGELFF
CDR3 DNA: TGTGCCAGCAGTGGGAGGGCTAGCCGCAGCACCGGGGAGCTGTTTTTT

clone size: -
V gene: TRBV27
D gene: -
J gene: TRBJ1-2
CDR3 protein: CASSDRDGGYGYTF
CDR3 DNA: TGTGCCAGCAGTGACCGGGACGGGGGGTATGGCTACACCTTC

clone size: -
V gene: TRBV3-1/TRBV3-2
D gene: -
J gene: TRBJ2-3
CDR3 protein: CASSQKGEASVSTDTQYF
CDR3 DNA: TGTGCCAGCAGCCAGAAAGGGGAGGCTTCAGTTAGCACAGATACGCAGTATTTT

clone size: -
V gene: TRBV10-3
D gene: -
J gene: TRBJ1-4
CDR3 protein: CAIRADGGEWEKLFF
CDR3 DNA: TGTGCCATCAGGGCGGACGGGGGGGAATGGGAAAAACTGTTTTTT

clone size: -
V gene: TRBV6-6
D gene: -
J gene: TRBJ1-3
CDR3 protein: CASSRGAGNTIYF
CDR3 DNA: TGTGCCAGCAGTAGGGGTGCTGGAAACACCATATATTTT

clone size: once
V gene: TRBV4-3
D gene: TRBD2
J gene: TRBJ2-7
CDR3 protein: CASSPGLAGLSYEQYF
CDR3 DNA: TGCGCCAGCAGCCCGGGACTAGCGGGACTGTCATACGAGCAGTACTTC

clone size: -
V gene: TRBV27
D gene: TRBD1
J gene: TRBJ2-1
CDR3 protein: CASSSRQGSYNEQFF
CDR3 DNA: TGTGCCAGCAGTTCCCGACAGGGTAGCTACAATGAGCAGTTCTTC

clone size: -
V gene: TRBV3-1/TRBV3-2
D gene: -
J gene: TRBJ1-2
CDR3 protein: CASSHWGRSYGYTF
CDR3 DNA: TGTGCCAGCAGCCATTGGGGGCGCAGCTATGGCTACACCTTC

clone size: once
V gene: TRBV9
D gene: -
J gene: TRBJ1-2
CDR3 protein: CASSVASRYTF
CDR3 DNA: TGTGCCAGCAGCGTAGCCTCCCGCTACACCTTC

clone size: once
V gene: TRBV4-1
D gene: TRBD2
J gene: TRBJ2-3
CDR3 protein: CASSRLPITSGRTDTQYF
CDR3 DNA: TGCGCCAGCAGCCGGCTTCCTATAACTAGCGGGAGGACAGATACGCAGTATTTT

clone size: -
V gene: TRBV7-3
D gene: TRBD1
J gene: TRBJ2-3
CDR3 protein: CASSRQGAARDTQYF
CDR3 DNA: TGTGCCAGCAGCCGACAGGGGGCGGCGCGGGATACGCAGTATTTT

clone size: -
V gene: TRBV19
D gene: TRBD2
J gene: TRBJ2-1
CDR3 protein: CASSSGLADYNEQFF
CDR3 DNA: TGTGCCAGTAGCTCGGGACTAGCGGATTACAATGAGCAGTTCTTC

clone size: -
V gene: TRBV5-1
D gene: -
J gene: TRBJ2-5
CDR3 protein: CASSVQAETQYF
CDR3 DNA: TGCGCCAGCAGCGTCCAAGCGGAGACCCAGTACTTC

clone size: -
V gene: TRBV5-4
D gene: TRBD2
J gene: TRBJ2-6
CDR3 protein: CASSPSRGGFGANVLTF
CDR3 DNA: TGTGCCAGCAGCCCGTCAAGGGGAGGGTTTGGGGCCAACGTCCTGACTTTC

clone size: -
V gene: TRBV5-6
D gene: -
J gene: TRBJ2-7
CDR3 protein: CASSLGAGWEQYF
CDR3 DNA: TGTGCCAGCAGCTTGGGAGCAGGGTGGGAGCAGTACTTC

clone size: once
V gene: TRBV18
D gene: -
J gene: TRBJ1-2
CDR3 protein: CASSNTGLRKDYTF
CDR3 DNA: TGTGCCAGCTCGAATACAGGGCTCAGAAAGGACTACACCTTC

clone size: -
V gene: TRBV4-2
D gene: TRBD2
J gene: TRBJ2-7
CDR3 protein: CASSLRGTSGGSSYEQYF
CDR3 DNA: TGTGCCAGCAGCCTCCGGGGGACTAGCGGGGGGAGCTCCTACGAGCAGTACTTC

clone size: -
V gene: TRBV19
D gene: -
J gene: TRBJ1-5
CDR3 protein: CASSPDRIRQPQHF
CDR3 DNA: TGTGCCAGTAGTCCCGACCGAATCAGGCAGCCCCAGCATTTT

clone size: once
V gene: TRBV29-1
D gene: TRBD2
J gene: TRBJ2-1
CDR3 protein: CSSPGTSGYNEQFF
CDR3 DNA: TGCAGTTCTCCCGGGACTAGCGGGTACAATGAGCAGTTCTTC

clone size: -
V gene: TRBV28
D gene: -
J gene: TRBJ1-2
CDR3 protein: CASSLGSIYGYTF
CDR3 DNA: TGTGCCAGCAGTTTGGGCAGCATCTATGGCTACACCTTC

clone size: -
V gene: TRBV28
D gene: TRBD1
J gene: TRBJ1-2
CDR3 protein: CASLPGQGNDYGYTF
CDR3 DNA: TGTGCCAGTCTACCGGGACAGGGTAATGACTATGGCTACACCTTC

clone size: -
V gene: TRBV4-1
D gene: -
J gene: TRBJ1-4
CDR3 protein: CASSQGVRARGLQEKLFF
CDR3 DNA: TGCGCCAGCAGCCAAGGAGTAAGGGCCAGGGGTCTGCAAGAAAAACTGTTTTTT

clone size: -
V gene: TRBV19
D gene: -
J gene: TRBJ1-2
CDR3 protein: CASSITETGYTF
CDR3 DNA: TGTGCCAGTAGTATTACAGAGACCGGCTACACCTTC

clone size: many
V gene: TRBV4-2
D gene: TRBD1
J gene: TRBJ2-7
CDR3 protein: CASSQDLRQGSYEQYF
CDR3 DNA: TGTGCCAGCAGCCAAGATTTGAGACAGGGGTCCTACGAGCAGTACTTC